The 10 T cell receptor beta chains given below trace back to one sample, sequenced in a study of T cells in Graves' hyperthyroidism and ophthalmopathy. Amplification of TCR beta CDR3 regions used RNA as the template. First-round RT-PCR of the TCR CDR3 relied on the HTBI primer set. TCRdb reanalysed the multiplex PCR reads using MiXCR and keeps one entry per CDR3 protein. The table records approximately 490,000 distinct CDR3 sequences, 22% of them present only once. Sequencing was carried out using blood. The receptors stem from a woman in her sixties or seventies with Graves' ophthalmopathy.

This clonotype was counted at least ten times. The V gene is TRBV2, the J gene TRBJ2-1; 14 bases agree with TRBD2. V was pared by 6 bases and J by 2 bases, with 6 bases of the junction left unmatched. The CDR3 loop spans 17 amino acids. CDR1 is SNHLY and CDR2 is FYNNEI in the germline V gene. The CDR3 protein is CASRRLAGGITYNEQFF. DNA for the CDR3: TGTGCCAGCAGACGACTAGCGGGAGGGATTACCTACAATGAGCAGTTCTTC.

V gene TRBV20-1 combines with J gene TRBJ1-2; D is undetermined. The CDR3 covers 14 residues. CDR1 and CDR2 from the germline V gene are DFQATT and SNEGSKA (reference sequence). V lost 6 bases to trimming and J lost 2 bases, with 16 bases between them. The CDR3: CSARTHGGNYGYTF. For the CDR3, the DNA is TGCAGTGCGAGGACGCACGGAGGGAACTATGGCTACACCTTC.

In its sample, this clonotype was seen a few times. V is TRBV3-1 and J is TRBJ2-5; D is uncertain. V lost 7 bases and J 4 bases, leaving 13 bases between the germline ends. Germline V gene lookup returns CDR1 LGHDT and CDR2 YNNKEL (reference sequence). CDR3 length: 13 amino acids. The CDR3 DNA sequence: TGTGCCAGCACCGATGGGGAAGGAGAGACCCAGTACTTC. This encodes CASTDGEGETQYF.

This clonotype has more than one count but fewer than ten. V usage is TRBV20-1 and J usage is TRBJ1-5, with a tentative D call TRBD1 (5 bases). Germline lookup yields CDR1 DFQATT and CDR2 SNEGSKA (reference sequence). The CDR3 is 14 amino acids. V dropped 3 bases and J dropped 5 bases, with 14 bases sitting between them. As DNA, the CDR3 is TGCAGTGCTAGCCTGGGGGATCCCTATCAGCCCCAGCATTTT. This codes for CSASLGDPYQPQHF.

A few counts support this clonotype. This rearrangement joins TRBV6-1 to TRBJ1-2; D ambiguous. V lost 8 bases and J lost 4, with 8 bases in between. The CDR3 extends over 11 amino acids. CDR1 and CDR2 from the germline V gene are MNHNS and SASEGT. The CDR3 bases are TGTGCCAGCGGCTGGCTCTATGGCTACACCTTC. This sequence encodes CASGWLYGYTF.

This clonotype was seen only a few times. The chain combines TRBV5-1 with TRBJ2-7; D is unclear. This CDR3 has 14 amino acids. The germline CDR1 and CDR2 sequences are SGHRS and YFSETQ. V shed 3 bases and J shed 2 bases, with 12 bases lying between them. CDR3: CASSSGVAPYEQYF. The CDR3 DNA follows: TGCGCCAGCAGCTCCGGCGTAGCCCCCTACGAGCAGTACTTC.

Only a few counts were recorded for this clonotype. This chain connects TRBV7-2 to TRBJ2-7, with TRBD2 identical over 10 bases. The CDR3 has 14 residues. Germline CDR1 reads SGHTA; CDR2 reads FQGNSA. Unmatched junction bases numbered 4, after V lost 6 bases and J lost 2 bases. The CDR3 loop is CASRLAGATYEQYF. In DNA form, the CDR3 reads TGTGCCAGCAGGCTAGCGGGAGCCACCTACGAGCAGTACTTC.

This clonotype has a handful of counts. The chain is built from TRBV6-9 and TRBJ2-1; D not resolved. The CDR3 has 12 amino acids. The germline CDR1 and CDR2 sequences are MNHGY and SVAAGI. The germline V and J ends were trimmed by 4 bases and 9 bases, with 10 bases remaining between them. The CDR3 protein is CASSSPTGEQFF. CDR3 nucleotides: TGTGCCAGCAGTTCCCCTACGGGTGAGCAGTTCTTC.

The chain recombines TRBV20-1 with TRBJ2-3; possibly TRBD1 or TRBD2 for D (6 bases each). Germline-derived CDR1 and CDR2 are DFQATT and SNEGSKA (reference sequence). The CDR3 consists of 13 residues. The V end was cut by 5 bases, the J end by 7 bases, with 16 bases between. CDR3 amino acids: CSAGTSGVNTQYF. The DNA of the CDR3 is TGCAGTGCTGGGACTTCAGGGGTCAATACGCAGTATTTT.

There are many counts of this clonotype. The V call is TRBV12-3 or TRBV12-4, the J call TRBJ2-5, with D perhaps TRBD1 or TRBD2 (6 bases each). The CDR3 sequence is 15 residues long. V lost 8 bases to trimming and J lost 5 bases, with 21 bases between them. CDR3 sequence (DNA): TGTGCCAGCCACCCACCGGGGGCGAATGCGGAGACCCAGTACTTC. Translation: CASHPPGANAETQYF.